This T cell receptor (beta chain) was identified during a study of regulatory T cells in long-lasting Graves disease. Combining iRepertoire HTBI primers with Arm-PCR of CDR3 regions, the authors built TCR beta libraries. One entry per CDR3 protein, called by TCRdb with MiXCR from the multiplex PCR reads. The sample contains 580,000 or so distinct CDR3 sequences, around 15% of which appear only once. Study-level findings and limits: Favored gene segments in persistent disease were TRBV28, TRBJ1-2 and TRBJ2-5. New patients shared 966 public clonotypes, and persistent patients shared more, with 2,500 to 3,000.

Time point specified: newly diagnosed GD, antithyroid drugs for less than 3 months. RNA from PBMCs was the source of the TCR library. The CDR3 spans 16 residues. J lost 4 bases, V lost 3 bases, and 9 bases had no gene match. Germline values: CDR1 SQVTM, CDR2 ANQGSEA. For this clonotype: Its antigen is not identified.

A further study also used this sample, focusing on T cells in Graves' hyperthyroidism and ophthalmopathy. Per that study: A first-round RT-PCR of the TCR CDR3 used the HTBI primer set. Within blood appeared most thyroid clonotypes that had expanded above 0.001.

The sequencing here drew on peripheral blood mononuclear cells (PBMCs), taken at new diagnosis, from a patient treated with antithyroid drugs. The chain links TRBV29-1 to TRBJ1-6; 7 positions match TRBD1. This TCR derives from a man younger than 35 with Graves disease. The CDR3 nucleotides read TGCAGCGTTGAGACGGACAGGCCCCTTTATAATTCACCCCTCCACTTT. Translated, it gives CSVETDRPLYNSPLHF.